The 32 T cell receptor beta chains below were found in one sample sequenced in a study of cytomegalovirus exposure and HLA in healthy donors. PCR was performed using 60 Vbeta and 13 Jbeta primers. Profiled with immunoSEQ multiplex PCR; TCRdb holds only in-frame clones, not every one. This repertoire shows under 200,000 clones, about four fifths found once; its top ten account for around 1.7%. The sample taken for sequencing was PBMCs. Receptor source: a woman in her late teens or twenties in good health and CMV-seronegative.

This chain connects TRBV4-3 to TRBJ2-3; 9 bases line up with TRBD2. V was pared by 0 bases and J by 2 bases, with 9 bases of the junction left unmatched. CDR3 length: 18 residues. Germline V gives CDR1 LGHNA, CDR2 YSLEER. CDR3: CASSQERAAGGFTDTQYF. CDR3 nucleotide sequence: TGCGCCAGCAGCCAAGAACGGGCAGCGGGAGGCTTCACAGATACGCAGTATTTT.

The chain links TRBV28 to TRBJ1-3, with D perhaps matching TRBD1 (5 bases). In germline, CDR1 is MDHEN, CDR2 SYDVKM. CDR3 length: 17 residues. Deletions cut 1 base from V and 3 bases from J, with 16 bases between. The CDR3 DNA reads TGTGCCAGCAGTTTATACCCGCATAGACAGCTTGGAAACACCATATATTTT. Its translation: CASSLYPHRQLGNTIYF. The full variable domain, its missing parts supplied by reference TRBV28 and TRBJ1-3, is DVKVTQSSRYLVKRTGEKVFLECVQDMDHENMFWYRQDPGLGLRLIYFSYDVKMKEKGDIPEGYSVSREKKERFSLILESASTNQTSMYLCASSLYPHRQLGNTIYFGEGSWLTVV.

This sequence joins TRBV30 and TRBJ2-2, with 7 nucleotides matching TRBD2. V dropped 0 bases and J dropped 8; count of bases not matched to a gene: 9. Germline lookup yields CDR1 GTSNPN and CDR2 SVGIG (reference sequence). This CDR3 spans 15 amino acids. The CDR3: CAWSVQLGGSGELFF. CDR3 DNA: TGTGCCTGGAGTGTACAATTGGGGGGGAGTGGGGAGCTGTTTTTT.

Notes on this clone: Other DNA sequences within the sample encode an identical CDR3. J is TRBJ2-7 and V is TRBV5-6, with a weak D call TRBD2 (6 bases). Germline V lookup: CDR1 SGHDT, CDR2 YYEEEE. The CDR3 length is 13 residues. CDR3 protein: CASSLSGVGEQYV. As DNA, the CDR3 is TGCGCCAGCAGCTTATCGGGGGTCGGCGAGCAGTACGTC.

CDR3 residues: CASSVGAGGHHEQYF. For the CDR3, the DNA is TGTGCCAGCAGCGTAGGAGCCGGGGGTCATCACGAGCAGTACTTC. V usage is TRBV9 and J usage is TRBJ2-7; D may be TRBD2 (6 bases). The CDR3 is 15 residues long. The V end lost 0 bases, the J end lost 5 bases, and 15 bases lay between the germline ends. Germline V gene data show CDR1 as SGDLS and CDR2 as YYNGEE.

This chain uses TRBV28 with TRBJ2-2; TRBD1 agrees at 7 bases. Unmatched junction bases numbered 5, after V lost 5 bases and J lost 2 bases. Germline V gene lookup returns CDR1 MDHEN and CDR2 SYDVKM. CDR3 length: 15 residues. CDR3 region: CASSADRSNTGELFF. The DNA of the CDR3 is TGTGCCAGCAGTGCGGACAGGTCTAACACCGGGGAGCTGTTTTTT.

This chain uses TRBV2 with TRBJ1-1; possibly TRBD1 for D (6 bases). In germline, CDR1 is SNHLY, CDR2 FYNNEI. The CDR3 spans 14 residues. V was trimmed by 6 bases and J by 4 bases, leaving 15 bases between them. The CDR3 reads CASRIQGMLTEAFF. CDR3 bases: TGTGCCAGCAGGATACAGGGAATGCTCACTGAAGCTTTCTTT.

The rearrangement links TRBV29-1 to TRBJ2-1; D may be TRBD2 (6 bases). V lost 7 bases and J lost 1, with 14 bases in between. Germline-derived CDR1 and CDR2 are SQVTM and ANQGSEA. This CDR3 spans 14 amino acids. CDR3 amino acids: CSGFGRRSYNEQFF. The CDR3 region has the DNA TGCAGCGGGTTCGGGAGAAGATCCTACAATGAGCAGTTCTTC.

CDR3 protein: CASSQEVRLAGPGELFF. CDR3 nucleotide sequence: TGTGCCAGCAGCCAAGAAGTGAGGCTAGCGGGACCCGGGGAGCTGTTTTTT. The chain combines TRBV14 with TRBJ2-2; 9 bases map to TRBD2. CDR3 length equals 17 residues. With V trimmed by 0 bases and J by 6 bases, 8 bases remained unmatched. Germline CDR1 reads SGHDN; CDR2 reads FVKESK.

The chain employs TRBV19 and TRBJ2-7; 8 bases map to TRBD1. The ends lost 6 bases at V and 2 bases at J; junction bases unmatched: 9. CDR1 and CDR2 from the germline V gene are LNHDA and SQIVND (reference sequence). This CDR3 has 15 residues. Written as DNA, the CDR3 is TGTGCCAGTAGACCGACAGGGGCCGCCCCCTACGAGCAGTACTTC. It translates to CASRPTGAAPYEQYF.

This clone was seen a few times. The rearrangement links TRBV10-3 to TRBJ2-3; 8 bases line up with TRBD2. Germline CDR1 and CDR2: ENHRY and SYGVKD. The CDR3 runs to 14 residues. V was clipped by 10 bases and J by 6 bases; unmatched bases: 12. This CDR3 is CATRTSGRLDTQYF. The CDR3 DNA reads as TGTGCCACACGAACTAGCGGTCGATTGGATACGCAGTATTTT.

This clone was counted a single time. V is TRBV28 and J is TRBJ2-7; 12 bases map to TRBD2. Germline CDR1 reads MDHEN; CDR2 reads SYDVKM. The V gene end was trimmed by 4 bases and the J gene end by 4 bases; junction bases not matched to a gene: 5. CDR3 length: 15 amino acids. Here the CDR3 reads CASSWVLAGGYEQYF. CDR3 sequence (DNA): TGTGCCAGCAGTTGGGTGCTAGCGGGAGGGTACGAGCAGTACTTC. Supplemented by reference TRBV28 and TRBJ2-7, the full variable domain reads DVKVTQSSRYLVKRTGEKVFLECVQDMDHENMFWYRQDPGLGLRLIYFSYDVKMKEKGDIPEGYSVSREKKERFSLILESASTNQTSMYLCASSWVLAGGYEQYFGPGTRLTVT.

This chain connects TRBV7-8 to TRBJ2-4, with 8 positions matching TRBD2. Germline V gene data show CDR1 as SGHVS and CDR2 as FQNEAQ. V trimming: 2 bases; J trimming: 6 bases; junction bases outside the gene matches: 12. This CDR3 is 17 amino acids long. This CDR3 is CASSLISSGREGNIQYF. CDR3 in DNA: TGTGCCAGCAGCTTAATTTCTAGCGGCCGGGAGGGAAACATTCAGTACTTC.

This clone showed up just once. The rearrangement joins TRBV5-1 to TRBJ2-1; tentative D call: TRBD2 (6 bases). The germline CDR1 and CDR2 sequences are SGHRS and YFSETQ. CDR3 length equals 17 residues. Trimming shortened V by 0 bases and J by 2 bases, and 15 bases separated the two germline ends. CDR3 DNA: TGCGCCAGCAGCTTGGGGGCCTGGCGGGGTACCTACAATGAGCAGTTCTTC. Encoded protein: CASSLGAWRGTYNEQFF. Full variable domain (outside the CDR3, taken from reference TRBV5-1 and TRBJ2-1): KAGVTQTPRYLIKTRGQQVTLSCSPISGHRSVSWYQQTPGQGLQFLFEYFSETQRNKGNFPGRFSGRQFSNSRSEMNVSTLELGDSALYLCASSLGAWRGTYNEQFFGPGTRLTVL.

The chain uses TRBV5-6 and TRBJ2-3; perhaps TRBD2 as D (5 bases). The CDR3 length is 17 residues. Per the germline V gene, CDR1 is SGHDT and CDR2 is YYEEEE. V was pared by 0 bases and J by 0 bases, with 14 bases between. CDR3 nucleotides: TGTGCCAGCAGCTTGGCCGGCGGGTTCACTAGCACAGATACGCAGTATTTT. Translating gives CASSLAGGFTSTDTQYF. Full variable domain (outside the CDR3, taken from reference TRBV5-6 and TRBJ2-3): DAGVTQSPTHLIKTRGQQVTLRCSPKSGHDTVSWYQQALGQGPQFIFQYYEEEERQRGNFPDRFSGHQFPNYSSELNVNALLLGDSALYLCASSLAGGFTSTDTQYFGPGTRLTVL.

V and J are TRBV7-8 and TRBJ2-1; TRBD2 matches 13 bases. The CDR3 length is 19 residues. In germline, CDR1 is SGHVS, CDR2 FQNEAQ. J gave up 2 bases and V 5 bases, and 12 bases lay outside the gene matches. Here the CDR3 reads CASSTGLAGVGSPYNEQFF. The CDR3 region has the DNA TGTGCCAGCAGCACCGGACTAGCGGGAGTTGGAAGCCCCTACAATGAGCAGTTCTTC.

Details on this clone: Other DNA sequences in this sample translate to the same CDR3. This sequence joins TRBV27 and TRBJ2-1; D is undetermined. This CDR3 has 14 residues. The V end was cut by 0 bases, the J end by 6 bases, with 9 bases between. Germline lookup yields CDR1 MNHEY and CDR2 SMNVEV (reference sequence). CDR3 bases: TGTGCCAGCAGTTTATCGGCCGGGTCCAATGAGCAGTTCTTC. Translation: CASSLSAGSNEQFF.

This clone occurred a few times. The genes are TRBV7-9 and TRBJ2-7; a weak D match, TRBD1 (7 bases). Trimming shortened V by 4 bases and J by 2 bases, and 12 bases separated the two germline ends. The CDR3 consists of 14 residues. Germline loops: CDR1 SEHNR, CDR2 FQNEAQ (reference sequence). CDR3 sequence: CASSSGDSAYEQYV. In nucleotides, the CDR3 is TGTGCCAGCAGCTCGGGGGACAGCGCCTACGAGCAGTACGTC.

This clone was detected only once. The rearrangement links TRBV5-3 to TRBJ2-7, with TRBD2 matching 8 bases. TRBV5-3 is flagged as an ORF with uncertain function. CDR3 length: 15 residues. Trimming took 4 bases from V and 5 from J; bases not matched to a gene: 11. CDR3 sequence reads: CARSPRAGGVDEQYF. The CDR3 nucleotides are TGTGCCAGAAGCCCCCGGGCCGGGGGGGTTGACGAGCAGTACTTC.

The J gene is TRBJ2-3, the V gene TRBV10-1; 10 bases line up with TRBD2. Trimming took 0 bases from V and 2 from J; bases not matched to a gene: 20. The germline CDR1 and CDR2 sequences are WNHNN and SYGVQD (reference sequence). This CDR3 has 22 residues. CDR3 coding DNA: TGCGCCAGCAGTGAGTCGTTCTCCGCAGCGGGGGGGAGAACCTCGTCCACAGATACGCAGTATTTT. Translating it yields CASSESFSAAGGRTSSTDTQYF.

To note about this clone: At one of its ends the junction is not consistent with the germline gene, which may arise from a read error. The chain carries TRBV19 and TRBJ2-3, with unresolved D. The CDR3 contains 14 residues. Germline lookup yields CDR1 LNHDA and CDR2 SQIVND (reference sequence). The CDR3 reads CASSILPGTDTQYF. The DNA for the CDR3 is TGTGCCAGTAGTATACTCCCAGGCACGGATACGCAGTATTTT. Using reference TRBV19 and TRBJ2-3 for the parts outside the CDR3, the full variable domain is DGGITQSPKYLFRKEGQNVTLSCEQNLNHDAMYWYRQDPGQGLRLIYYSQIVNDFQKGDIAEGYSVSREKKESFPLTVTSAQKNPTAFYLCASSILPGTDTQYFGPGTRLTVL.

The chain uses TRBV9 and TRBJ2-1, with 10 bases matching TRBD2. This CDR3 has 16 amino acids. Germline CDR1 reads SGDLS; CDR2 reads YYNGEE. Trimming at V came to 1 base and at J to 7 bases, leaving 8 bases not matched to a gene. Here the CDR3 reads CASSVSASGSYNEQFF. CDR3 nucleotide sequence: TGTGCCAGCAGCGTATCAGCTAGCGGGAGTTATAATGAGCAGTTCTTC.

This chain links TRBV28 with TRBJ2-1; 8 positions match TRBD2. V was pared by 4 bases and J by 7 bases, with 12 bases of the junction left unmatched. The germline gives CDR1 MDHEN, CDR2 SYDVKM. This CDR3 has 16 amino acids. In DNA, the CDR3 is TGTGCCAGCAGTTCCCCACTCGAGCGGGAGCGAAATGAGCAGTTCTTC. This codes for CASSSPLERERNEQFF.

The chain couples TRBV10-1 to TRBJ2-1, with 11 positions matching TRBD2. CDR3 length: 13 residues. Germline V CDR1 and CDR2: WNHNN, SYGVQD (reference sequence). The V gene end was trimmed by 4 bases and the J gene end by 9 bases; junction bases not matched to a gene: 2. The CDR3 DNA is TGCGCCAGCAGTGGTGGACTAGCGGGTGAGCAGTTCTTC. Translated: CASSGGLAGEQFF.

This chain joins TRBV2 and TRBJ2-7; 10 nucleotides align to TRBD2. V was pared by 3 bases and J by 0 bases, with 2 bases of the junction left unmatched. CDR1 is SNHLY and CDR2 is FYNNEI in the germline V gene. The length of the CDR3 is 15 residues. The CDR3 is CASSEASGSSYEQYF. The CDR3 DNA reads TGTGCCAGCAGTGAGGCTAGCGGGAGCTCCTACGAGCAGTACTTC.

This clone was counted between two and nine times. The chain carries TRBV4-3 and TRBJ2-2; D perhaps matches TRBD2 (6 bases). V gave up 0 bases and J gave up 5 bases, with 25 bases separating them. The CDR3 totals 20 residues. CDR1 is LGHNA, CDR2 YSLEER, per germline. CDR3 bases: TGCGCCAGCAGCCAAGATTGGATTGTTGGCCGGGAGACTAATACCGGGGAGCTGTTTTTT. Encoded protein: CASSQDWIVGRETNTGELFF.

Only one count was recorded for this clone. The chain has TRBV7-9 and TRBJ2-7, with a weak D call TRBD2 (6 bases). Germline values: CDR1 SEHNR, CDR2 FQNEAQ (reference sequence). The CDR3 covers 14 residues. Trimming took 4 bases from V and 2 from J, leaving 12 bases between them. In DNA form, the CDR3 reads TGTGCCAGCAGCTCCCAGGGCGGGACCTACGAGCAGTACGTC. Protein product: CASSSQGGTYEQYV.

This clone appeared a single time. The genes are TRBV27 and TRBJ2-1; TRBD2 matches 9 bases. Germline V lookup: CDR1 MNHEY, CDR2 SMNVEV (reference sequence). The ends lost 8 bases at V and 4 bases at J; junction bases unmatched: 3. This CDR3 comprises 13 residues. The CDR3 coding sequence is TGTGCCAGCGGGGCGGGAGGGTACAATGAGCAGTTCTTC. Encoded protein: CASGAGGYNEQFF.

DNA of the CDR3: TGTGCCAGCAGCCCCAATCCGGGGAGGACGGGAGAGCAGTACTTC. Protein product: CASSPNPGRTGEQYF. This rearrangement joins TRBV5-5 to TRBJ2-7; possibly TRBD2 for D (6 bases). This CDR3 contains 15 residues. V was cut by 4 bases and J by 7 bases, with 21 bases left in between. Germline lookup yields CDR1 SGHKS and CDR2 YYEKEE (reference sequence). The variable domain in full, with the rest retrieved from reference TRBV5-5 and TRBJ2-7, is DAGVTQSPTHLIKTRGQQVTLRCSPISGHKSVSWYQQVLGQGPQFIFQYYEKEERGRGNFPDRFSARQFPNYSSELNVNALLLGDSALYLCASSPNPGRTGEQYFGPGTRLTVT.

The chain couples TRBV6-1 to TRBJ2-3; 9 bases align to TRBD1. CDR1 MNHNS and CDR2 SASEGT come from the germline V gene. The CDR3 is 15 amino acids. With 6 bases clipped from V and 2 bases from J, the junction kept 6 bases outside the gene matches. The CDR3 DNA is TGTGCCAGCAGCGTGGGACAGGGAGTCACAGATACGCAGTATTTT. This translates into CASSVGQGVTDTQYF.

This clone has a handful of counts. This chain uses TRBV11-3 with TRBJ2-1, with D tentatively TRBD2 (5 bases). Trimming removed 3 bases from V and 4 bases from J, with 10 bases in between. The CDR3 runs to 14 residues. The germline gives CDR1 SGHNT, CDR2 YENEEA. The CDR3 is CASSLRVGYNEQFF. In DNA form, the CDR3 reads TGTGCCAGCAGCTTGCGGGTGGGGTACAATGAGCAGTTCTTC.

The gene calls are TRBV2 and TRBJ2-1, with 7 bases lining up with TRBD1. CDR1 is SNHLY and CDR2 is FYNNEI in the germline V gene. V lost 3 bases, J lost 2 bases, and 4 bases stayed unmatched. The CDR3 runs to 15 residues. The chain's CDR3 is CASSEGDRAYNEQFF. The CDR3 DNA reads as TGTGCCAGCAGTGAGGGTGACAGGGCCTACAATGAGCAGTTCTTC.